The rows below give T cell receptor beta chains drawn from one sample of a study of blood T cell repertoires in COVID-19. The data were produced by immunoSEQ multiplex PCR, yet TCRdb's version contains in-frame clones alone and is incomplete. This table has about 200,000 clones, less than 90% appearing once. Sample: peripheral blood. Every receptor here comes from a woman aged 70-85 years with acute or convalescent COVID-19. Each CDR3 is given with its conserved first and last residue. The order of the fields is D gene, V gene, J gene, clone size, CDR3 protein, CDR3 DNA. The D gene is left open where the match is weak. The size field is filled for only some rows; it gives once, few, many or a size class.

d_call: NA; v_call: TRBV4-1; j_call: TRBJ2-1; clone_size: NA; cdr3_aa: CASSQDPSASSYNEQFF; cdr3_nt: TGCGCCAGCAGCCAAGACCCTAGCGCCAGCTCCTACAATGAGCAGTTCTTC
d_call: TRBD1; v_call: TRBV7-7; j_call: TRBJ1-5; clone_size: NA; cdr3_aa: CASSLDIRGTVPRGNQPQHF; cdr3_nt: TGTGCCAGCAGCTTAGATATTAGAGGGACAGTGCCTAGGGGCAATCAGCCCCAGCATTTT
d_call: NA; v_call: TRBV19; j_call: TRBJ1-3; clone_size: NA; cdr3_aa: CASSSGTPEFSSGNTIYF; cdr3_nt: TGTGCCAGTAGTTCTGGGACACCAGAGTTTTCCTCTGGAAACACCATATATTTT
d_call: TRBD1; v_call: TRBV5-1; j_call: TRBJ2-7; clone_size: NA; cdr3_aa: CASSLEGTDYEQYF; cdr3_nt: TGCGCCAGCAGCTTGGAGGGGACAGACTACGAGCAGTACTTC
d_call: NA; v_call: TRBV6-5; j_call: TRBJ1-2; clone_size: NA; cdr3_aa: CASRGEGLPNYGYTF; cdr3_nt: TGTGCCAGCAGGGGGGAGGGACTCCCTAACTATGGCTACACCTTC
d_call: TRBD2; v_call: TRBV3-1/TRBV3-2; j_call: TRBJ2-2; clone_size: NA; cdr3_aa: CASSQGLAGGRNTGELFF; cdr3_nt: TGTGCCAGCAGCCAAGGACTAGCGGGGGGCCGCAACACCGGGGAGCTGTTTTTT
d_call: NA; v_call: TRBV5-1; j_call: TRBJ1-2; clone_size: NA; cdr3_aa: CASSLSQGDYGYTF; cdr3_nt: TGCGCCAGCAGCCTTTCACAGGGAGACTATGGCTACACCTTC
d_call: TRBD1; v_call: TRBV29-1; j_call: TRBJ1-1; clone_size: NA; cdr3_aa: CSVKGTGGGSEAFF; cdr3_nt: TGCAGCGTTAAAGGGACAGGGGGAGGCTCTGAAGCTTTCTTT
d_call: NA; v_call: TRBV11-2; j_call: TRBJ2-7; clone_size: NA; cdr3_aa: CASSLDWANYEQYF; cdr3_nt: TGTGCCAGCAGCTTAGATTGGGCCAACTACGAGCAGTACTTC
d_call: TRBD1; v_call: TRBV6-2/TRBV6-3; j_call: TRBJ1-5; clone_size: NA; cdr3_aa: CASSYDRAVNQPQHF; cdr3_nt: TGTGCCAGCAGTTACGACAGGGCCGTAAATCAGCCCCAGCATTTT
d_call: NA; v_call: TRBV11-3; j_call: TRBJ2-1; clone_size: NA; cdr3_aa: CASSLDRRLAHYNEQFF; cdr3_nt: TGTGCCAGCAGCTTAGATCGGCGGCTAGCGCACTACAATGAGCAGTTCTTC
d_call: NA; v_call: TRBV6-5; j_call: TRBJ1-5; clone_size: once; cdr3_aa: CASSSSGNQPQHF; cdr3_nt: TGTGCCAGCAGTTCTAGTGGCAATCAGCCCCAGCATTTT
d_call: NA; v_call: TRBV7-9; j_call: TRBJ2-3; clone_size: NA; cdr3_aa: CASSLARVGRQYF; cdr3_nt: TGTGCCAGCAGCTTAGCAAGGGTGGGGCGGCAGTATTTT
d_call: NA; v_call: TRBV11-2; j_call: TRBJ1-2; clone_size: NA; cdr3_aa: CASGAGGYTF; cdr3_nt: TGTGCCAGCGGCGCAGGTGGCTACACCTTC
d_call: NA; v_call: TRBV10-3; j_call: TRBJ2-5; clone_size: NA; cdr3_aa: CAIGLSALNQETQYF; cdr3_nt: TGTGCCATCGGTTTATCAGCGCTCAACCAAGAGACCCAGTACTTC
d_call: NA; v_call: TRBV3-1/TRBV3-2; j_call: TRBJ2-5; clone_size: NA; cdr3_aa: CASSQGRGGYQETQYF; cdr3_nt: TGTGCCAGCAGCCAAGGCAGGGGAGGGTACCAAGAGACCCAGTACTTC
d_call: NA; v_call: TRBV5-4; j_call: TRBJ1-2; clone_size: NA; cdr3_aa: CASSLDIRGEGYGYTF; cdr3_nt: TGTGCCAGCAGCTTGGATATCAGGGGCGAAGGCTATGGCTACACCTTC
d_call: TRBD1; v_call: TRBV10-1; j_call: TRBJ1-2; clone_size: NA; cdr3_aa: CASSEPGGYGYTF; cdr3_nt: TGCGCCAGCAGTGAGCCAGGGGGCTATGGCTACACCTTC
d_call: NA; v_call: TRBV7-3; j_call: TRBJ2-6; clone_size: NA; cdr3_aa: CASSLIAGSGANVLTF; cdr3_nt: TGTGCCAGCAGCTTAATCGCGGGCTCTGGGGCCAACGTCCTGACTTTC
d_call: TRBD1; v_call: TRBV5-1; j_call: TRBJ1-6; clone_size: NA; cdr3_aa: CASSRTGDNSPLHF; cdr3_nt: TGCGCCAGCAGCCGGACAGGAGATAATTCACCCCTCCACTTT
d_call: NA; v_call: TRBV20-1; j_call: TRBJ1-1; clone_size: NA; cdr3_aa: CSASPGADEAFF; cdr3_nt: TGCAGTGCTAGTCCAGGGGCTGATGAAGCTTTCTTT
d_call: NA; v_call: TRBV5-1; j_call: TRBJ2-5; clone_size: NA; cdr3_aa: CASSLLAARQETQYF; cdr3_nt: TGCGCCAGCAGCTTATTAGCGGCGCGCCAAGAGACCCAGTACTTC
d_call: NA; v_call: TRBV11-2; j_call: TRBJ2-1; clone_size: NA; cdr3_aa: CASSPIGTIPFF; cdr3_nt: TGTGCCAGCAGCCCTATCGGGACAATACCGTTCTTC
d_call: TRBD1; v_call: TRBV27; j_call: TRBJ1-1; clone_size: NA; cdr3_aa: CASSPTGQGNTEAFF; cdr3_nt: TGTGCCAGCAGTCCTACCGGACAGGGAAACACTGAAGCTTTCTTT
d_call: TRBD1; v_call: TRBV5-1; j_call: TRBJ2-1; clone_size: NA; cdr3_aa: CASRPTGGEWNEQFF; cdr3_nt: TGCGCCAGCAGACCGACAGGGGGAGAATGGAATGAGCAGTTCTTC
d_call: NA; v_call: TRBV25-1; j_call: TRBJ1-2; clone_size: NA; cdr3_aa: CASSAGYGYTF; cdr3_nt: TGTGCCAGCAGTGCCGGTTATGGCTACACCTTC
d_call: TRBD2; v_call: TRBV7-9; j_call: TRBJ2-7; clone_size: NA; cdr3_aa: CASSGTSGSHSYEQYF; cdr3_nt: TGTGCCAGCAGCGGGACTAGCGGGAGCCACTCCTACGAGCAGTACTTC
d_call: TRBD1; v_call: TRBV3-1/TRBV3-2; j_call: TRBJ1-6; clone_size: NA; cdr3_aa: CASSLRDSNSPLHF; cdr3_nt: TGTGCCAGCAGCCTTCGGGACAGTAATTCACCCCTCCACTTT
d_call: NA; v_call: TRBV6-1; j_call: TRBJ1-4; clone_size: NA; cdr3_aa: CASSEIGRGLLNEKLFF; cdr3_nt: TGTGCCAGCAGTGAAATTGGGAGGGGACTATTGAATGAAAAACTGTTTTTT
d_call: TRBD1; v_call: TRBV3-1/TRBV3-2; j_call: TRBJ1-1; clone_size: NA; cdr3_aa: CASSSRDRGEAFF; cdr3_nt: TGTGCCAGCAGCAGCCGGGACAGGGGGGAAGCTTTCTTT
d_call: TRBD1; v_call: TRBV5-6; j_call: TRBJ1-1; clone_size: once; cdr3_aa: CASSQRRDSTEAFF; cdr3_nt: TGTGCCAGCAGCCAACGCCGGGACAGCACTGAAGCTTTCTTT
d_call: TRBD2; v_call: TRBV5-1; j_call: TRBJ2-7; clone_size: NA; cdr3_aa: CASRFRTSGFYEQYF; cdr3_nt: TGCGCCAGCAGGTTTAGGACTAGCGGCTTCTACGAGCAGTACTTC
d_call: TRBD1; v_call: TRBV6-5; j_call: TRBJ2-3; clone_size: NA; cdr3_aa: CASSQDRAGPDTQYF; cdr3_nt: TGTGCCAGCAGTCAGGACAGGGCCGGACCAGATACGCAGTATTTT
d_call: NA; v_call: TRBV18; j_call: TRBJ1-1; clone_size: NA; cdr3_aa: CASSPLRGENTEAFF; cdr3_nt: TGTGCCAGCTCACCACTTCGGGGGGAGAACACTGAAGCTTTCTTT
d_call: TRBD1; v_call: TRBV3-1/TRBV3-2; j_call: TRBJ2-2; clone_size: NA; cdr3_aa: CASSQTGGISGELFF; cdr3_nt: TGTGCCAGCAGCCAAACAGGGGGGATCAGCGGGGAGCTGTTTTTT
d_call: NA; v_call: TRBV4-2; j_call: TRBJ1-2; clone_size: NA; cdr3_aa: CASSQDVSGHLDYGYTF; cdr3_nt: TGTGCCAGCAGCCAAGATGTCTCGGGACACCTTGACTATGGCTACACCTTC
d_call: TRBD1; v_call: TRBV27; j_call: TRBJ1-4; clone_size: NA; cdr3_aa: CASSDPGQGGEKLFF; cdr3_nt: TGTGCCAGCAGCGACCCGGGACAGGGTGGTGAAAAACTGTTTTTT
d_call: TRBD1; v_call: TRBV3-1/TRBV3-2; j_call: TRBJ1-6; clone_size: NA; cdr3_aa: CASSQVAGGSPLHF; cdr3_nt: TGTGCCAGCAGCCAAGTCGCAGGGGGTTCACCCCTCCACTTT